This T cell receptor beta chain was recovered during a study of cytomegalovirus exposure and HLA in healthy donors. Notes on the study in general: Most TCR sequences proved rare, with some public TCRs found in many donors. In a later analysis, specific HLA alleles were associated with around 17,000 TCR beta sequences at a 0.05 false discovery rate.

V lost 6 bases, J lost 0 bases, and 3 bases stayed unmatched. The CDR3 sequence is 15 residues long. From germline, CDR1 is MNHNS and CDR2 SASEGT. A remark on this clone: Antigen unknown.

PCR used 60 Vbeta primers and 13 Jbeta primers. Repertoires were generated with immunoSEQ multiplex PCR, while TCRdb's copy carries only in-frame clones and drops some. The sample gives about 120,000 clones, 75% to 90% of which show up once; around 9.5% is in the top ten. Although they were nominally healthy when sampled, donors likely had unrecorded immune exposures. The clonotype comes from a female donor in good health and CMV-seropositive. The source material was PBMCs. V is TRBV6-1 and J is TRBJ2-3; TRBD1 agrees at 10 bases. For the CDR3, the DNA is TGTGCCAGCAGACGGACAGGGGGAAGCACAGATACGCAGTATTTT. It specifies CASRRTGGSTDTQYF.